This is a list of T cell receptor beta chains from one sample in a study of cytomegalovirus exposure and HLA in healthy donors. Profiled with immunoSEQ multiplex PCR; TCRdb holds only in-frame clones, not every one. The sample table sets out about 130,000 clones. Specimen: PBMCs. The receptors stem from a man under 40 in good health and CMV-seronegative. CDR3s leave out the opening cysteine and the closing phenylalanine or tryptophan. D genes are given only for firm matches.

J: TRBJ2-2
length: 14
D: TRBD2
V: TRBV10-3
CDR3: AISETPGGDTGELF

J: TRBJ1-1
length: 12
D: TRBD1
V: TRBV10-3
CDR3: AISDRRGLTEAF

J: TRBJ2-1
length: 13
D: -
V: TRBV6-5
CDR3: ASSRTLDSYNEQF

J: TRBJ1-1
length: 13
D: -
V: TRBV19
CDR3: ASSILGLTNTEAF

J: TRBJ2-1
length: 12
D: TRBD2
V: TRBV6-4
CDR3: ASSVVAGWNEQF

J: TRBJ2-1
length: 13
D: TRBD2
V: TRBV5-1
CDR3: ASSLGTSGSNEQF

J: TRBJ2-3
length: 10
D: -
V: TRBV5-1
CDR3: ASSSGTDTQY

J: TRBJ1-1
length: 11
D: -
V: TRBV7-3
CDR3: ASSPGQNTEAF

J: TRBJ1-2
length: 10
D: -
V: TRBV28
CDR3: ASSSGSFGYT

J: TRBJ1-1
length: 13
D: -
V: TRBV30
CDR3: AWSSTALMNTEAF

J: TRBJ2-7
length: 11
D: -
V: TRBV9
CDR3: ASSPSGRYEQY

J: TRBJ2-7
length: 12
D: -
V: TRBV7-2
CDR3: ASSLAGEAYEQY

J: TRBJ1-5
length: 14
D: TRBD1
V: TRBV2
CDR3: ASLPTWDSLNQPQH

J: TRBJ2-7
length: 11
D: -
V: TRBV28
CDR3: ASSFGGTYEQY

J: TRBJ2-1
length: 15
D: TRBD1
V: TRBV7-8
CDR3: ASSSTRRTGGYNEQF

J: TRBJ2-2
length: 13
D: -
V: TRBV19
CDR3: ASSIVGVDTGELF

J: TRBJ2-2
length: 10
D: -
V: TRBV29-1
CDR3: SVGTLTGELF

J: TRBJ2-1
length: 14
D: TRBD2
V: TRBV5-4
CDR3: ASSLAVREGTNEQF

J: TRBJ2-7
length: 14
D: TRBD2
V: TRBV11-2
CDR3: ASSFIAGGSSYEQY

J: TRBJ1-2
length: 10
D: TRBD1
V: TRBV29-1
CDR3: SAGQGNYGYT

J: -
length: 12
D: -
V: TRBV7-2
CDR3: ASNQGEEYDEQY

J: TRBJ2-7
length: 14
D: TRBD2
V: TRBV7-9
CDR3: ASSFLTSGAPYEQY

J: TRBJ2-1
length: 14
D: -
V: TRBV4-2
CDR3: ASSQATLGGHNEQF

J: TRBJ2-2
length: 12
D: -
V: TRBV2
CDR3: ASSGRLAAGELF

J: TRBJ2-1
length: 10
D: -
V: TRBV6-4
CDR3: ASRDQGGEQF

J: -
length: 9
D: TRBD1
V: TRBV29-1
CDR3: SVRQGAEQY

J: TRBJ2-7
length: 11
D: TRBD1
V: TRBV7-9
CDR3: ASSRTGADEQY

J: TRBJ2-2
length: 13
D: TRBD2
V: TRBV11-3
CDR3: ASSPPGTSAGELF